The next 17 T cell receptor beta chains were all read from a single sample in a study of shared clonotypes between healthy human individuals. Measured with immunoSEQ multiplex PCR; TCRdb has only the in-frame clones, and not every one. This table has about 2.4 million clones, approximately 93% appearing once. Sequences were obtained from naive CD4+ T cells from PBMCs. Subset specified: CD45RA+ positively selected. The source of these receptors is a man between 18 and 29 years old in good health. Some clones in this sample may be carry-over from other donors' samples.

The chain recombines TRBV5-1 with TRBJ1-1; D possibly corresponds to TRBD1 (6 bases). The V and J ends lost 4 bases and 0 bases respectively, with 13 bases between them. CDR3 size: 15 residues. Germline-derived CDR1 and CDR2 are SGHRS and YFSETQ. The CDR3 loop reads CASSPQTGLNTEAFF. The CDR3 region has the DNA TGCGCCAGCAGCCCACAGACAGGTTTGAACACTGAAGCTTTCTTT. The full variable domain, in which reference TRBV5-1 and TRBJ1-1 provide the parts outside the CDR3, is KAGVTQTPRYLIKTRGQQVTLSCSPISGHRSVSWYQQTPGQGLQFLFEYFSETQRNKGNFPGRFSGRQFSNSRSEMNVSTLELGDSALYLCASSPQTGLNTEAFFGQGTRLTVV.

The CDR3 is CATQFSGTEDGTQYF. CDR3 DNA sequence: TGTGCCACCCAGTTTAGTGGCACCGAGGACGGGACCCAGTACTTC. This chain connects TRBV6-5 to TRBJ2-5; D not certain. V was cut by 10 bases and J by 7 bases, with 25 bases left in between. The CDR3 is made up of 15 amino acids. The V gene's germline CDR1 is MNHEY and CDR2 SVGAGI.

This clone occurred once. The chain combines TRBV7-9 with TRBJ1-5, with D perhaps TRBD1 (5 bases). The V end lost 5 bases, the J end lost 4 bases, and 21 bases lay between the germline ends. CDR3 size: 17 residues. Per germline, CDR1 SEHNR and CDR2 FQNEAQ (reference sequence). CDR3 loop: CASSPTPTEGANQPQHF. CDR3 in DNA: TGTGCCAGCAGCCCCACCCCGACAGAAGGAGCTAATCAGCCCCAGCATTTT.

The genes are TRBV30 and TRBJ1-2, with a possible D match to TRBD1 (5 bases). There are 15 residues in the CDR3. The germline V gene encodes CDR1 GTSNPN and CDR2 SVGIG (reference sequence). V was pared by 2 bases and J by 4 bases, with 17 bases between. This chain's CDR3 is CAWSHTPQRGYGYTF. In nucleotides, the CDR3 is TGTGCCTGGAGTCACACGCCACAGAGGGGCTATGGCTACACCTTC.

CDR3 amino acids: CASGTGTYGYTF. CDR3 bases: TGTGCCAGCGGAACAGGGACCTATGGCTACACCTTC. This chain uses TRBV28 with TRBJ1-2; D may be TRBD1 (6 bases). Trimming took 8 bases from V and 4 from J, leaving 11 bases between them. Germline V gene sequence: CDR1 MDHEN, CDR2 SYDVKM. The CDR3 is made up of 12 amino acids.

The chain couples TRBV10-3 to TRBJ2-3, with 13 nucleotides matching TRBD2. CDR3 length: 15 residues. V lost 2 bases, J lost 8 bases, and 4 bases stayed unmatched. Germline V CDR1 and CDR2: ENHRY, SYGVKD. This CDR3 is CAISEGLAGVSTQYF. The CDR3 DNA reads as TGTGCCATCAGTGAGGGACTAGCGGGAGTAAGTACGCAGTATTTT.

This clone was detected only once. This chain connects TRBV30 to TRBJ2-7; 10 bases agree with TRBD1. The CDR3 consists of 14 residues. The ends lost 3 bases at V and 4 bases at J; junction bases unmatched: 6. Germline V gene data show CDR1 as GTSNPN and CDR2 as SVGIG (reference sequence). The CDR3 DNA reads TGTGCCTGGAGGACTCGACAGGGGGCTTACGAGCAGTACTTC. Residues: CAWRTRQGAYEQYF.

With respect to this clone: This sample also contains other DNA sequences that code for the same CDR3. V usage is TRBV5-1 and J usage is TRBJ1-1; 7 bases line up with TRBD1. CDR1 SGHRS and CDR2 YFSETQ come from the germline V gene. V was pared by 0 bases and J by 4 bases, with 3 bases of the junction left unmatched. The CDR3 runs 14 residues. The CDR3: CASSLEGAGTEAFF. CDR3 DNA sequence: TGCGCCAGCAGCTTGGAGGGGGCTGGCACTGAAGCTTTCTTT.

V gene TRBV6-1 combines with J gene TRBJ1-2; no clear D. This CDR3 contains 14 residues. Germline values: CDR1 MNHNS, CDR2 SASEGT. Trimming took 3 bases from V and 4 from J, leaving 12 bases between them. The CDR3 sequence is CASSDMRQFYGYTF. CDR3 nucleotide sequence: TGTGCCAGCAGTGATATGAGGCAGTTCTATGGCTACACCTTC.

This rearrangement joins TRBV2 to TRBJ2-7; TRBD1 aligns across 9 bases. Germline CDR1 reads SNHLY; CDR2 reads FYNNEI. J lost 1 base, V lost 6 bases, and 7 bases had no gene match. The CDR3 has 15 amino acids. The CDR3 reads CASSIRQGVSYEQYF. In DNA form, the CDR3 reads TGTGCCAGCAGCATAAGACAGGGGGTGTCCTACGAGCAGTACTTC.

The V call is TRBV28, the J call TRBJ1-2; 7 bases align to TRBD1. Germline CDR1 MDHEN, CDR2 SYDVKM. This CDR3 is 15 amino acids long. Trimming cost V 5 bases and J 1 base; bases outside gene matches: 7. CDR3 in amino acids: CASSLDRVRNYGYTF. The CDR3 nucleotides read TGTGCCAGCAGTCTTGACAGGGTACGTAACTATGGCTACACCTTC.

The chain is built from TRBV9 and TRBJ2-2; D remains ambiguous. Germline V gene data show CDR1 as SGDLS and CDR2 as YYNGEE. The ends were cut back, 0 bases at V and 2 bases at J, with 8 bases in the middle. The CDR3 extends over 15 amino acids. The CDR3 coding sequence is TGTGCCAGCAGCGTAGGTCCCCTAAACACCGGGGAGCTGTTTTTT. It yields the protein CASSVGPLNTGELFF.

CDR3 nucleotide sequence: TGTGCCAGCAGCCAGCTGACAGGCGCAGATACGCAGTATTTT. Its translation is CASSQLTGADTQYF. The chain couples TRBV7-8 to TRBJ2-3, with a weak D call TRBD1 (6 bases). Trimming left V 5 bases short and J 4 bases short, with 13 bases between. Germline V gene sequence: CDR1 SGHVS, CDR2 FQNEAQ. This CDR3 contains 14 residues.

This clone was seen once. The CDR3, as DNA: TGCGCCAGCAGCTCTGTTAGCGCAAGCTCCTACAATGAGCAGTTCTTC. This sequence encodes CASSSVSASSYNEQFF. The chain carries TRBV5-1 and TRBJ2-1, with D perhaps matching TRBD2 (5 bases). CDR1 is SGHRS, CDR2 YFSETQ, per germline. Trimming pared 3 bases from V and 0 bases from J, leaving 13 bases between. The CDR3 has 16 residues.

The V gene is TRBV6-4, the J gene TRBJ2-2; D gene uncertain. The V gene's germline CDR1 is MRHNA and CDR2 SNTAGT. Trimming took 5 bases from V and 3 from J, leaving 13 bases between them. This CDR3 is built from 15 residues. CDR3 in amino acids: CASSSTAWDTGELFF. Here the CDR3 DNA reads TGTGCCAGCAGTTCCACCGCATGGGACACCGGGGAGCTGTTTTTT.

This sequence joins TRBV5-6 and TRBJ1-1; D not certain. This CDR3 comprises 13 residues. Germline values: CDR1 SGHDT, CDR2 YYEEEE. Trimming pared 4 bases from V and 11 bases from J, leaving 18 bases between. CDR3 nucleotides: TGTGCCAGCAGCCCCCAGGTGCTTTCCACGGCTTTCTTT. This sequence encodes CASSPQVLSTAFF.

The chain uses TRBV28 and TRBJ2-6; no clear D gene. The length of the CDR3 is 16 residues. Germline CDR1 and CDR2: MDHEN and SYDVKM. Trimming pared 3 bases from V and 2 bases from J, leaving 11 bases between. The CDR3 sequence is CASSLYWGTGANVLTF. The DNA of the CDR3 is TGTGCCAGCAGTTTGTATTGGGGAACTGGGGCCAACGTCCTGACTTTC.